The sequence of this T cell receptor (beta chain) was determined in a study of blood T cells in healthy people across ages. There are 16 residues in the CDR3. Germline V CDR1 and CDR2: SEHNR, FQNEAQ (reference sequence). The junction had 1 base not matched to a gene; V was cut back by 1 base and J by 2 bases. Using a J-beta primer mix together with a sample-barcoded 5' primer, a second PCR was run for roughly 6 to 11 cycles. Every individual sample yielded 2.5 million or more paired-end reads (each containing CDR3). Each CDR3 protein is one row after TCRdb ran MiXCR on the 5' RACE reads. The top ten hold roughly 10% of the sample, which has approximately 960,000 distinct CDR3 sequences, 25% to 30% seen once. This clonotype was observed many times. These same data were also listed under a study on T cells of mothers and their children. That source notes: The TCR beta CDR3 read count exceeded 8 million for each mother and was several million for each child.

Sequenced material: blood. The sequence came from a middle-aged woman in good health. The chain has TRBV7-9 and TRBJ2-1; 11 bases align to TRBD2. Written as DNA, the CDR3 is TGTGCCAGCAGCTTAGGACTAGCGGGGACCTACAATGAGCAGTTCTTC. This encodes CASSLGLAGTYNEQFF.